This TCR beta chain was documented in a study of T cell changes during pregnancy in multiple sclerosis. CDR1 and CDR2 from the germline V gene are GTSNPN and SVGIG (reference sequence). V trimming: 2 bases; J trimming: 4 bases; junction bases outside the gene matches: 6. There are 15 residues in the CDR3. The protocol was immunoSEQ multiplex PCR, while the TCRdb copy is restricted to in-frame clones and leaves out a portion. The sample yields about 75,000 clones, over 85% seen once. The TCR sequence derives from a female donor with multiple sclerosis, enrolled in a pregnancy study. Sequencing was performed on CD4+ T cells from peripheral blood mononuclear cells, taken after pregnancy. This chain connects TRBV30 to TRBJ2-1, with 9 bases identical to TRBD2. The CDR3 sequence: CAWSILAGLYNEQFF. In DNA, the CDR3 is TGTGCCTGGAGTATCCTAGCGGGACTTTACAATGAGCAGTTCTTC.